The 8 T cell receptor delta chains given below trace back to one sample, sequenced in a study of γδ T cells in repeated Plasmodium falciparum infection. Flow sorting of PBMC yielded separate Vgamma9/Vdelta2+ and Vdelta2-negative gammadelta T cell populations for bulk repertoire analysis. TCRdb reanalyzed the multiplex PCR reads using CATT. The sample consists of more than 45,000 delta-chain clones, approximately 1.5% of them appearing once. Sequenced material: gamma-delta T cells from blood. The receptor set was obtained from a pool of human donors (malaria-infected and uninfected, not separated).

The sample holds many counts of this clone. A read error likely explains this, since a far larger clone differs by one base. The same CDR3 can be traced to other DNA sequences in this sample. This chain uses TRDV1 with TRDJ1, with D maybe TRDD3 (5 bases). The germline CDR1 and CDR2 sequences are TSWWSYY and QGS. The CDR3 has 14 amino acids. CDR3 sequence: CALVPVGRTDKLIF. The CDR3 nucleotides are TGTGCTCTGGTCCCTGTGGGGAGGACCGATAAACTCATCTTC.

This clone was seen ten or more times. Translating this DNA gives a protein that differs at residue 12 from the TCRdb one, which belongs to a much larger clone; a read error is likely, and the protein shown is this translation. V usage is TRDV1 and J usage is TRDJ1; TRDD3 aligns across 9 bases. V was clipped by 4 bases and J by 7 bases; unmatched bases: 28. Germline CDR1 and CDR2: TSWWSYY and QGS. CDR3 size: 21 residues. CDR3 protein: CALGGCSYPSVTLGDRLKLIF. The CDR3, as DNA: TGTGCTCTTGGGGGCTGTTCCTACCCGTCCGTGACACTGGGGGACCGGCTTAAACTCATCTTT.

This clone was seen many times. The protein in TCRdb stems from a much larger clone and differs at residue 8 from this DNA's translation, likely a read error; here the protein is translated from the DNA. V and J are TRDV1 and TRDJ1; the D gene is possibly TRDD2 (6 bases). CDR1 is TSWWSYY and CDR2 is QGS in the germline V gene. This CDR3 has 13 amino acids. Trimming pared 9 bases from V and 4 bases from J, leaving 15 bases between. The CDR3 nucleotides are TGTGCTCTATTCCTATTGAACATCGATAAACTCATCTTT. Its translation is CALFLLNIDKLIF.

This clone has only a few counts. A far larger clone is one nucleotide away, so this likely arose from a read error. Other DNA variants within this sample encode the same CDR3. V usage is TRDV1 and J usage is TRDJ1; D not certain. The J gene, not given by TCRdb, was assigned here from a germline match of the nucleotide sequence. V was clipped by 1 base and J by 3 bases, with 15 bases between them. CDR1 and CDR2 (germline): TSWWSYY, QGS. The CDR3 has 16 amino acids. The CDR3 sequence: CALGEPRIRMPDKLIF. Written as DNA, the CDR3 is TGTGCTCTTGGGGAACCCCGGATTCGTATGCCCGATAAACTCATCTTT.

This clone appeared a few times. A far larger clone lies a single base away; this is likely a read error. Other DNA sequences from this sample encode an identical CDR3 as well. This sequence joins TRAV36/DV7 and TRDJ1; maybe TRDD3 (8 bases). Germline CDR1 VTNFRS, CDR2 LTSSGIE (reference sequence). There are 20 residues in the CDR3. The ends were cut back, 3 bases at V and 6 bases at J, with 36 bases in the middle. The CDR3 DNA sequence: TGTGCTGTGGCTCGCTGGGATTCCTACGGGGCTACTGGGGGCCGAAATAAACTCATCTTT. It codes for CAVARWDSYGATGGRNKLIF.

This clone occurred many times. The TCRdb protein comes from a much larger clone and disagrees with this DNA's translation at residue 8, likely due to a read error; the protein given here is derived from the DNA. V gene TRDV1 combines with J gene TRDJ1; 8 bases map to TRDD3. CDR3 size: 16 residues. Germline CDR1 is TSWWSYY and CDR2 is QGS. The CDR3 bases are TGTGCTCTTGCACACTGGGGGTCTCATGACCCCGATAAACTAATCTTT. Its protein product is CALAHWGSHDPDKLIF.

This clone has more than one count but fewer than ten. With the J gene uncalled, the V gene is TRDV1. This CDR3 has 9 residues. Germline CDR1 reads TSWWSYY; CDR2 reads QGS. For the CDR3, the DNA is TGTGCTCTTGGGGAACCGGCTTTCTTC. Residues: CALGEPAFF.

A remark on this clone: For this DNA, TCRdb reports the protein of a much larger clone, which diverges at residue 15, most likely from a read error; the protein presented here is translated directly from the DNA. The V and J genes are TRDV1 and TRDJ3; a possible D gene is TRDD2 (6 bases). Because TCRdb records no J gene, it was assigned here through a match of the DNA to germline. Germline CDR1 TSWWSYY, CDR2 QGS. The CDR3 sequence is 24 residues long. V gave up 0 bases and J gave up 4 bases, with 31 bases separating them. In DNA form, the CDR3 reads TGTGCTCTTGGGGAACTAGGTTCCTCCAGATTACTGCAACCTTCCCTATGGGACACCCGACAGATGTTTTTC. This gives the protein CALGELGSSRLLQPSLWDTRQMFF.